The TCR beta chain described here comes from a study of regulatory T cells in long-lasting Graves disease (dated by TCRdb to the early 2020s). About the investigation overall: Antithyroid drugs had been taken for less than 3 months by newly diagnosed Graves' disease patients. This study used TCR sequencing and RNA sequencing of peripheral blood to compare persistent Graves' disease patients against newly diagnosed Graves' disease patients. The study was conducted in China and was registered as a clinical trial. A total of about 33 samples underwent TCR sequencing: around 13 from persistent and roughly 20 from newly diagnosed Graves' disease patients. Results and caveats for the whole study, not just this receptor: Only peripheral blood was studied, because thyroid tissue, the primary lesion, was inaccessible. As a limitation, the authors acknowledged that the small sample size may reduce accuracy. Compared with newly diagnosed patients, persistent Graves' disease patients had lower TCR Shannon entropy and fewer highly expanded clones, which suggests clonal expansion. Persistent patients shared more public clonotypes among themselves (around 2,700) than newly diagnosed patients did (more than 850). Only the TCR beta chain was sequenced and analyzed. Preferential use of TRBV28, TRBJ1-2 and TRBJ2-5 was observed in persistent disease, whereas TRBV20-1 and TRBJ2-1 were favored in newly diagnosed disease.

Remarks on this clonotype: No antigen is known for it. Base qualities are not recorded, but no much larger clone differs from it by a single base.

After removal of 3 bases from V and 3 bases from J, the junction retains 8 bases not matched to a gene. The germline V gene (reference sequence) provides CDR1 DFQATT and CDR2 SNEGSKA. The CDR3 starts with the cysteine, ends with the phenylalanine, and has 16 residues. Just CDR3 DNA is preserved here, 48 bases in frame from base 1. The time point tag for this specimen amounts to: newly diagnosed GD, antithyroid drugs for less than 3 months. For both TCR sequencing and RNA sequencing, RNA was extracted from PBMCs in TRIzol. Graves' disease was diagnosed according to American Thyroid Association guidelines. Patients were recruited from an endocrinology department in Xi'an, China. Each patient gave 7.5 to 10 milliliters of peripheral blood, collected in an EDTA anticoagulant tube. Ficoll Paque Plus density gradient separation was used to isolate PBMCs, and no additional T cell sorting was done. An Agilent 2100 Bioanalyzer and agarose gel were used to check RNA quality, and a NanoDrop 2000 was used to measure RNA concentration.

Libraries were made using multiplex PCR. Data came from an Illumina HiSeq 4000. iRepertoire HTBI primers and Arm-PCR amplification of CDR3 regions were used to construct TCR beta libraries. PCR products were gel purified before sequencing. In the authors' own workflow: Across samples, 62 TRBV and 13 to 15 TRBJ segments were identified and used for gene usage analysis of CDR3 amino acid clonotypes. COPE and FqMerger were used to merge the filtered high-quality paired reads into contigs. BLAST was used to align contigs to the IMGT TRBV, TRBD and TRBJ reference genes, and CDR3 was defined following IMGT. Any clonotype with a frequency above 0.1% was counted as a highly expanded clone. Repertoire diversity was measured by Shannon entropy, and V-J evenness by the Gini coefficient. Clonotypes shared by more than one individual were considered public. Starting from the raw public reads, TCRdb applied fastp trimming at Q25, assembled clones with MiXCR and retained in-frame beta chains. Rows with one shared CDR3 protein collapse into an entry with the most common genes and DNA. The V and J calls come from TCRdb's annotation, not from the publication. The sample profile shows about 240,000 distinct CDR3 sequences; 20% of them were found once. Of the sample, approximately 14% falls within the top ten clones.

The TCR sequence derives from a female donor with Graves disease. The rearrangement joined TRBV20-1 to TRBJ2-1; 10 central bases correspond to TRBD2. The sequences come from peripheral blood mononuclear cells (PBMCs), collected at new diagnosis, from a patient treated with antithyroid drugs. This receptor carries the CDR3 CSASTVAGGIYNEQFF. DNA sequence: TGCAGTGCTAGTACCGTAGCGGGAGGAATCTACAATGAGCAGTTCTTC.